Listed below are T cell receptor beta chains from one sample, sequenced in a study of T cells in localized non-small cell lung cancer. Profiling relied on immunoSEQ multiplex PCR, and the TCRdb table lists in-frame clones only, not all of them. The sample lists approximately 140,000 clones; approximately 88% were seen once. The specimen comprised peripheral blood, sampled before any cancer treatment. These receptors were obtained from a female donor older than 55 with stage I lung adenocarcinoma. The CDR3 runs from the conserved cysteine through the conserved F or W. A D gene is named only where the DNA matches it firmly. Some rows mark clone size as missing; the rest say once, few, many or name a class of expanded clone.

V,size,D,J,CDR3,DNA
TRBV7-2,.,.,TRBJ1-2,CASSLTTRRGSYGYTF,TGTGCCAGCAGCCTGACTACCCGCAGGGGTAGCTATGGCTACACCTTC
TRBV7-9,.,.,TRBJ2-3,CASSSSGRYTQYF,TGTGCCAGCAGCTCCAGCGGCCGGTATACGCAGTATTTT
TRBV30,.,TRBD2,TRBJ2-7,CATGTSGIEQYF,TGTGCCACCGGGACTAGCGGGATCGAGCAGTACTTC
TRBV7-3,.,TRBD1,TRBJ2-5,CASSLTGGNQETQYF,TGTGCCAGCAGCTTAACAGGGGGCAACCAAGAGACCCAGTACTTC
TRBV5-5,.,TRBD2,TRBJ2-7,CASSLDGGGTYEQYF,TGTGCCAGCAGCTTGGACGGCGGGGGGACCTACGAGCAGTACTTC
TRBV15,.,.,TRBJ2-7,CATSGRGSGYEQYF,TGTGCCACCAGCGGTAGGGGTAGCGGATACGAGCAGTACTTC
TRBV11-3,.,.,TRBJ2-7,CASSKGQNYEQYF,TGTGCCAGCAGCAAGGGACAAAACTACGAGCAGTACTTC
TRBV19,.,.,TRBJ2-1,CASSSGWTEQFF,TGTGCCAGTAGTTCAGGGTGGACTGAGCAGTTCTTC
TRBV19,.,.,TRBJ2-6,CASTRLGPAGANVLTF,TGTGCCAGTACAAGACTAGGCCCAGCTGGGGCCAACGTCCTGACTTTC
TRBV20-1,.,.,TRBJ2-1,CSARNGNEQFF,TGCAGTGCCCGAAACGGGAATGAGCAGTTCTTC
TRBV6-5,.,.,TRBJ2-1,CAIRTGKSDEQFF,TGTGCCATTCGGACGGGGAAGAGCGATGAGCAGTTCTTC
TRBV9,.,.,TRBJ2-2,CASSVRGATGELFF,TGTGCCAGCAGCGTAAGGGGGGCCACCGGGGAGCTGTTTTTT
TRBV28,.,.,TRBJ1-1,CASRLTRGGGTEAFF,TGTGCCAGCAGACTAACCCGCGGGGGTGGAACTGAAGCTTTCTTT
TRBV5-4,once,.,TRBJ2-1,CASSLLRGTYNEQFF,TGTGCCAGCAGCTTATTGAGGGGCACCTACAATGAGCAGTTCTTC
TRBV18,.,.,TRBJ2-2,CASSPPQSNTGELFF,TGTGCCAGCTCACCACCCCAAAGTAACACCGGGGAGCTGTTTTTT
TRBV28,.,.,TRBJ2-7,CASSSAPGGLAYEQYF,TGTGCCAGCAGTTCAGCCCCCGGAGGGTTGGCCTACGAGCAGTACTTC
TRBV18,.,.,TRBJ2-1,CASSPFLALSYNEQFF,TGTGCCAGCTCACCATTCCTAGCTCTCTCCTACAATGAGCAGTTCTTC
TRBV20-1,.,.,TRBJ1-4,CSARREELFF,TGCAGTGCTAGGCGGGAAGAACTGTTTTTT
TRBV14,.,.,TRBJ1-3,CASSRLFGSSGNTIYF,TGTGCCAGCAGCCGCCTCTTTGGGAGTTCTGGAAACACCATATATTTT
TRBV6-6,.,TRBD1,TRBJ1-5,CASDRDSNQPQHF,TGTGCCAGCGACAGGGATAGCAATCAGCCCCAGCATTTT
TRBV4-1,.,.,TRBJ2-1,CASSQAGRGHNEQFF,TGCGCCAGCAGCCAAGCGGGGCGGGGACACAATGAGCAGTTCTTC
TRBV7-2,.,.,TRBJ2-3,CASSLVPARTDTQYF,TGTGCCAGCAGCTTAGTTCCAGCCCGCACAGATACGCAGTATTTT